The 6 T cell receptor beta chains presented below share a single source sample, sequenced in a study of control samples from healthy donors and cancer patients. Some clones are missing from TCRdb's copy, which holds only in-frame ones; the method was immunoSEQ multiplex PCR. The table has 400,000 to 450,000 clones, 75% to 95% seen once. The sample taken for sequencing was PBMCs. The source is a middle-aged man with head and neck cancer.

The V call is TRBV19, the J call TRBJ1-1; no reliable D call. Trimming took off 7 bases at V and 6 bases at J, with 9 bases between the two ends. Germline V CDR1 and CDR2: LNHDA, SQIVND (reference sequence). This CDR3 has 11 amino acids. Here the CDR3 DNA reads TGTGCCAGTACCTTAGGGTCTGAAGCTTTCTTT. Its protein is CASTLGSEAFF.

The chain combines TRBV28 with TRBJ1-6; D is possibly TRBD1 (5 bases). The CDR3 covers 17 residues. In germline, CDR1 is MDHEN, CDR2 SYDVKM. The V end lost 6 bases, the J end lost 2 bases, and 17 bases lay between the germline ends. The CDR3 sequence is CASSFPQGSPYNSPLHF. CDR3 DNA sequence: TGTGCCAGCAGCTTCCCTCAGGGAAGCCCCTATAATTCACCCCTCCACTTT.

Written as DNA, the CDR3 is TGTGCCAGCAGCACCCGCGGCAGGGAGGACACTGAAGCTTTCTTT. Translation: CASSTRGREDTEAFF. The rearrangement links TRBV21-1 to TRBJ1-1. TRBV21-1 is shown as a pseudogene. CDR3 length equals 15 residues.

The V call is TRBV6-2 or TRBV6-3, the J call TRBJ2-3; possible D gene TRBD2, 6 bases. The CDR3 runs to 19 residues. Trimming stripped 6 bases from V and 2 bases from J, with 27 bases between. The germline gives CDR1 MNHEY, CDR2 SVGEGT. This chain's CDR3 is CASSPWFGTDPRSTDTQYF. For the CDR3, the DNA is TGTGCCAGCAGCCCTTGGTTTGGGACTGACCCAAGGTCCACAGATACGCAGTATTTT.

The CDR3 DNA sequence: TGTGCCAGCAGGGGCGGGGCGGGCACTGAAGCTTTCTTT. Translation: CASRGGAGTEAFF. The V call is TRBV6-5, the J call TRBJ1-1; D possibly corresponds to TRBD1 (5 bases). Trimming cost V 6 bases and J 4 bases, with 12 bases left between them. The V gene's germline CDR1 is MNHEY and CDR2 SVGAGI. The CDR3 is 13 amino acids.

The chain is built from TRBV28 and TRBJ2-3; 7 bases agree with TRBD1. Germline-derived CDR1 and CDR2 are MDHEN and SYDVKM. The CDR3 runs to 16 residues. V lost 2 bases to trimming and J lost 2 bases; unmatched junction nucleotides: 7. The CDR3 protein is CASSLSWDSVTDTQYF. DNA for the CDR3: TGTGCCAGCAGTTTAAGTTGGGACAGTGTCACAGATACGCAGTATTTT.